This T cell receptor beta chain was recorded in a study of T cells in Graves' hyperthyroidism and ophthalmopathy. As for this clonotype: Likely a read error: the CDR3 ends without its conserved phenylalanine or tryptophan. The DNA is omitted, as the CDR3 cannot be located on it reliably, and the CDR3 follows TCRdb's listing.

The CDR3 regions of TCR beta were amplified from RNA transcripts. Using the HTBI primer set, a first-round RT-PCR was run on the TCR CDR3. TCRdb itself ran the multiplex PCR reads through MiXCR, one entry per CDR3 protein. The profile covers 600,000 to 700,000 distinct CDR3 sequences, with 45% appearing a single time and approximately 7.2% taken by the ten largest. Diagnostic assessment was based on clinical symptoms, serum thyroxine and TRAb, thyroid ultrasound and orbital computed tomography. Sequenced sample: peripheral blood or thyroid tissue (not recorded which). This clonotype was sampled from an adult man with Graves' disease, either hyperthyroidism or ophthalmopathy (not recorded which).

The CDR3: CSVEKEANY. V gene TRBV29-1 combines with J gene TRBJ1-1. The CDR3 is 9 amino acids long, termini counted. Germline CDR1 and CDR2: SQVTM and ANQGSEA.